This T cell receptor (beta chain) was found in a study of T cell clonotyping in hematopoietic cell transplantation. Unmatched junction bases numbered 10, after V lost 3 bases and J lost 5 bases. CDR3 length: 16 residues. Germline CDR1 SGHDT, CDR2 YYEEEE. Study-level findings and limits: At the given depth, recipient repertoires were over 95% de novo clonotypes.

Regarding this clone: The antigen is unknown.

Some clones are missing from TCRdb's copy, which holds only in-frame ones; the method was immunoSEQ multiplex PCR. The repertoire includes nearly 5,500 clones, 75% to 80% of them detected once, and roughly 12% sits in the top ten. The material sequenced was peripheral blood mononuclear cells, taken 30 days after allogeneic stem cell transplant. The clonotype was recovered from a male patient between 60 and 69 years old who had an allogeneic stem cell transplant from an unrelated donor, so the T cells may come from the graft donor. Some clones in this sample may be carry-over from other donors' samples. This chain uses TRBV5-6 with TRBJ1-5; 8 nucleotides agree with TRBD1. The chain's CDR3 is CASSWGQGAGDQPQHF. In nucleotides, the CDR3 is TGTGCCAGCAGCTGGGGGCAGGGGGCAGGCGATCAGCCCCAGCATTTT.